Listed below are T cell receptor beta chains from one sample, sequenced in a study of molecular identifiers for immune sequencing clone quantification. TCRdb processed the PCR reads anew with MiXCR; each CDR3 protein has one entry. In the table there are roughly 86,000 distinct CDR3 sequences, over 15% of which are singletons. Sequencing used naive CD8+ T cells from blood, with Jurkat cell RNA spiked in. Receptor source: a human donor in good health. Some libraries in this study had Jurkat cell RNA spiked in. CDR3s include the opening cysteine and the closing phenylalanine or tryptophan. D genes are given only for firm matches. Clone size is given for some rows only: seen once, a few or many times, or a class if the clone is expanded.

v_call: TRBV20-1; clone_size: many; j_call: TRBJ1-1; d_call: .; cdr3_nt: TGCAGTGCTAGAGTGTCCGGGCTGGGCACTGAAGCTTTCTTT; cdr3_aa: CSARVSGLGTEAFF
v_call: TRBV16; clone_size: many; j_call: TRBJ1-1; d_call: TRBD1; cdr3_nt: TGTGCCAGCAGCCTTAGACAGGGGGCCACTGAAGCTTTCTTT; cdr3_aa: CASSLRQGATEAFF
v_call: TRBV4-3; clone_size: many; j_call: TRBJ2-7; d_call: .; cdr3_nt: TGCGCCAGCAGCCCTCTTCGGGACTACGAGCAGTACTTC; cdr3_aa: CASSPLRDYEQYF
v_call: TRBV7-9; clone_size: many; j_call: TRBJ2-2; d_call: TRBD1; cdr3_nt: TGTGCCAGCAGCTTAGAGTTACAGGGGACGCCGAACACCGGGGAGCTGTTTTTT; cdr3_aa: CASSLELQGTPNTGELFF
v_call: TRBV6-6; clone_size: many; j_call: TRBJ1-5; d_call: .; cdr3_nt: TGTGCCAGCAGTCCCCTTCCGGGACGAAGCAATCAGCCCCAGCATTTT; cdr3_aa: CASSPLPGRSNQPQHF
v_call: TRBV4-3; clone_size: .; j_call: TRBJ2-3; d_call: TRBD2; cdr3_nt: TGCGCCAGCAGCCAAGGGGCTAGCGGGACTACAGATACGCAGTATTTT; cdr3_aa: CASSQGASGTTDTQYF
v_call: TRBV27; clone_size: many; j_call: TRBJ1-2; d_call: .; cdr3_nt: TGTGCCAGCAGTTTATATGGAAACTATGGCTACACCTTC; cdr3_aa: CASSLYGNYGYTF
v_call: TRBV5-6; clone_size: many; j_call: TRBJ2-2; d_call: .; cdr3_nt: TGTGCCAGCATGGAGCTCACCGGGGAGCTGTTTTTT; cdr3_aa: CASMELTGELFF
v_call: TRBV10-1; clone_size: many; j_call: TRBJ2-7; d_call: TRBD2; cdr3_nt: TGCGCCAGCACCCAGGAGGCGGGGGAGACCTACGAGCAGTACTTC; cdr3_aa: CASTQEAGETYEQYF
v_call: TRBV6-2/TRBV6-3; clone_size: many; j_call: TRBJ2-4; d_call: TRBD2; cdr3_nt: TGTGCCAGCAGCCCCGGACCGACTAGCGGGGGGGGACTAGCCAAAAACATTCAGTACTTC; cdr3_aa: CASSPGPTSGGGLAKNIQYF
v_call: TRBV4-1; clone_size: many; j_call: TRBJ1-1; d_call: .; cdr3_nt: TGCGCCAGCAGCCCCCTTGGGCAGCAAATAAACACTGAAGCTTTCTTT; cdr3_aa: CASSPLGQQINTEAFF
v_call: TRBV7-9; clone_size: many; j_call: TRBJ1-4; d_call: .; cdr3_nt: TGTGCCAGCAGCTCAATGCAGGCAACTAATGAAAAACTGTTTTTT; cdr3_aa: CASSSMQATNEKLFF
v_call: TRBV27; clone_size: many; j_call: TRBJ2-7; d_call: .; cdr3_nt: TGTGCCAGCAGTTACAGGACGAACTACGAGCAGTACTTC; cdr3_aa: CASSYRTNYEQYF
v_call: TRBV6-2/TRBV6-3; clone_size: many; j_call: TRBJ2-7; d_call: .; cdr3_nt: TGTGCCAGCAGTTATGGTCAGTTATACGAGCAGTACTTC; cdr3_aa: CASSYGQLYEQYF
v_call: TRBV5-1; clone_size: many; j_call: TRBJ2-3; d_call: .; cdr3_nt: TGCGCCAGCAGCGACGACCAAGGTGTCAATCCAGATACGCAGTATTTT; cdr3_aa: CASSDDQGVNPDTQYF
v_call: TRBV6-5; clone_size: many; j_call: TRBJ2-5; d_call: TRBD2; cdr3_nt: TGTGCCAGCAGTTACGAGCGGGAGGGGGAGACCCAGTACTTC; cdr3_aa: CASSYEREGETQYF
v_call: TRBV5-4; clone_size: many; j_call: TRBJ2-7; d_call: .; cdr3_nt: TGTGCCAGCAGCCCGACCCCGGGGACCCAGCGCTACGAGCAGTACTTC; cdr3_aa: CASSPTPGTQRYEQYF
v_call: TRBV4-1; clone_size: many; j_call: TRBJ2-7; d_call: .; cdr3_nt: TGCGCCAGCAGCCAAGATCTCCCCCCCAACCAGGGACGCTCCTACGAGCAGTACTTC; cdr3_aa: CASSQDLPPNQGRSYEQYF
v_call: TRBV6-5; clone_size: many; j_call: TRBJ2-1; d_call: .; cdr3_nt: TGTGCCAGCAGTCGAACCTACAATGAGCAGTTCTTC; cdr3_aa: CASSRTYNEQFF
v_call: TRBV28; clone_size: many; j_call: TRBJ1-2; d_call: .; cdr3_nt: TGTGCCAGCAGTACGAGCCGAGGCTACACCTTC; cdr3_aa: CASSTSRGYTF
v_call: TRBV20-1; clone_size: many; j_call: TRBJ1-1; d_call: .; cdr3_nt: TGCAGTGCTAGACCAAAGGGCCTTAACACTGAAGCTTTCTTT; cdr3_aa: CSARPKGLNTEAFF
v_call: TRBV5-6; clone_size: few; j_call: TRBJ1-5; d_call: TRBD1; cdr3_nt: TGTGCCAGCGGCTTGACAGGGGGCGCGAGCAATCAGCCCCAGCATTTT; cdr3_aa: CASGLTGGASNQPQHF
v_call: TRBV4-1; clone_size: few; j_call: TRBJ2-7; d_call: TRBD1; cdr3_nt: TGCGCCAGCAGCCTACAGGGGAGCTCCTACGAGCAGTACTTC; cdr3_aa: CASSLQGSSYEQYF
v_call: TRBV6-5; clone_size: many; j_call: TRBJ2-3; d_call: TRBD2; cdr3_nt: TGTGCCAGGGGGACTAGCGGGAGAAGGCAAGATACGCAGTATTTT; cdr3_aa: CARGTSGRRQDTQYF
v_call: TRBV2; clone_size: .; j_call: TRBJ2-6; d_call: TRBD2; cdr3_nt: TGTGCCAGCAGGGACAGGACTAGCGGGAGTTCTGGGGCCAACGTCCTGACTTTC; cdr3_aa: CASRDRTSGSSGANVLTF
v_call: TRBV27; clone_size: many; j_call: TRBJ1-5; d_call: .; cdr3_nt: TGTGCCAGCAGTTTTACCGGGGAGCAGCCCCAGCATTTT; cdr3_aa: CASSFTGEQPQHF
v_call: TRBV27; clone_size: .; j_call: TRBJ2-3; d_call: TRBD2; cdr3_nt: TGTGCCAGCACAGATAGCGGGGCTAGGACAGATACGCAGTATTTT; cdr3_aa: CASTDSGARTDTQYF
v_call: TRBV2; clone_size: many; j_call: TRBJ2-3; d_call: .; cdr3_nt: TGTGCCAGCAGTGATAAAGGGAAGGTCACAGATACGCAGTATTTT; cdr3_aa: CASSDKGKVTDTQYF
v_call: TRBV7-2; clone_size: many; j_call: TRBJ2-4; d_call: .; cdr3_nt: TGTGCCAGCAGCCCTCTCATTGGACAGAAGAAACTAGCCAAAAACATTCAGTACTTC; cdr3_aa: CASSPLIGQKKLAKNIQYF
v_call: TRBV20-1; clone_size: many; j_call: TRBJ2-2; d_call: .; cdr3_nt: TGCAGTGCTAGAAGCTCTAGTAACCCCGGGACCATGAACACCGGGGAGCTGTTTTTT; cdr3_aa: CSARSSSNPGTMNTGELFF
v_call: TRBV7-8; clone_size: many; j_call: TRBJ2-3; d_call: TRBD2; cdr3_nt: TGTGCCAGCAGCTTACGTGTAGCGGGGCTCACAGATACGCGGTATTTT; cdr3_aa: CASSLRVAGLTDTRYF